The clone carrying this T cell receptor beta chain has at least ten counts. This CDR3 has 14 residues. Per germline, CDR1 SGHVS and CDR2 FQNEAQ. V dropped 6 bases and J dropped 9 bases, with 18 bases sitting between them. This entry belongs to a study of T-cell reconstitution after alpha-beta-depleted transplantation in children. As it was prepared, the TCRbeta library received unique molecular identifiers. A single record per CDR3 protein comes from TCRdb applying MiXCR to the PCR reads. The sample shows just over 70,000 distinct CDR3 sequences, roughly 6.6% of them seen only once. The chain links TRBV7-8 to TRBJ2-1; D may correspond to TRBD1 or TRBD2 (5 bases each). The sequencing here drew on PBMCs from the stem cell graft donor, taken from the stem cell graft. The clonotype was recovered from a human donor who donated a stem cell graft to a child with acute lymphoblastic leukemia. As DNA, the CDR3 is TGTGCCAGCAGAGACAGACGCCTTGGGGGTGAGCAGTTCTTC. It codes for CASRDRRLGGEQFF.